A single sample is the source of the 27 T cell receptor beta chains below, sequenced in a study of early stage breast cancer tumors. Method: immunoSEQ multiplex PCR; TCRdb's copy keeps in-frame clones and lacks some. The data hold 45,000 to 60,000 clones, with around 90% observed a single time. The sequencing input was blood. These receptor sequences come from a person between 65 and 79 years old with breast cancer.

This chain uses TRBV7-6 with TRBJ2-7, with D hard to call. Germline CDR1 SGHVS, CDR2 FNYEAQ. The CDR3 extends over 15 amino acids. The V end was cut by 2 bases, the J end by 0 bases, with 11 bases between. This chain's CDR3 is CASSLTPVTSYEQYF. The CDR3 DNA reads as TGTGCCAGCAGCTTAACCCCAGTCACCTCCTACGAGCAGTACTTC.

This clone was counted a single time. The chain is built from TRBV27 and TRBJ1-5; unclear D gene. The V gene's germline CDR1 is MNHEY and CDR2 SMNVEV (reference sequence). The CDR3 has 16 residues. V lost 2 bases to trimming and J lost 0 bases, with 11 bases between them. The CDR3 sequence: CASSLRGVNSNQPQHF. CDR3 in DNA: TGTGCCAGCAGTTTAAGAGGCGTTAATAGCAATCAGCCCCAGCATTTT.

V usage is TRBV27 and J usage is TRBJ2-2; D gene uncertain. Between the trimmed V and J ends, which lost 2 bases and 5 bases, there was a span of 3 bases. The CDR3 sequence is 12 residues long. Germline loops: CDR1 MNHEY, CDR2 SMNVEV (reference sequence). The CDR3 reads CASSLLTGELFF. CDR3 nucleotides: TGTGCCAGCAGTTTACTTACCGGGGAGCTGTTTTTT.

The rearrangement joins TRBV7-2 to TRBJ2-1; TRBD2 matches 10 bases. From germline, CDR1 is SGHTA and CDR2 FQGNSA. This CDR3 has 16 amino acids. With 4 bases clipped from V and 1 base from J, the junction kept 4 bases outside the gene matches. The CDR3 DNA sequence: TGTGCCAGCAGCTCCGAACTAGCGGGGTCCTACAATGAGCAGTTCTTC. It yields the protein CASSSELAGSYNEQFF.

Concerning this clone: Other DNA sequences from this sample encode an identical CDR3 as well. The rearrangement links TRBV11-2 to TRBJ1-1; tentative D call: TRBD1 (5 bases). The V gene's germline CDR1 is SGHAT and CDR2 FQNNGV. There are 12 residues in the CDR3. The V end was cut by 9 bases, the J end by 2 bases, with 10 bases between. CDR3 in DNA: TGTGCCAGTAACAGGCCTAACACTGAAGCTTTCTTT. Protein: CASNRPNTEAFF. Looking up the rest from reference TRBV11-2 and TRBJ1-1 gives the full variable domain: EAGVAQSPRYKIIEKRQSVAFWCNPISGHATLYWYQQILGQGPKLLIQFQNNGVVDDSQLPKDRFSAERLKGVDSTLKIQPAKLEDSAVYLCASNRPNTEAFFGQGTRLTVV.

The chain links TRBV10-2 to TRBJ2-5, with 7 bases identical to TRBD2. The length of the CDR3 is 15 residues. With 0 bases clipped from V and 5 bases from J, the junction kept 6 bases outside the gene matches. Germline CDR1 is WSHSY and CDR2 is SAAADI. CDR3 sequence reads: CASSESGLPGETQYF. CDR3 coding DNA: TGCGCCAGCAGTGAGTCGGGACTACCAGGGGAGACCCAGTACTTC.

This clone was picked up one time. The chain has TRBV4-3 and TRBJ1-2; tentative D call: TRBD1 (6 bases). With 0 bases removed from V and 4 bases from J, the gap between germline ends came to 12 bases. The CDR3 spans 15 residues. Per the germline V gene, CDR1 is LGHNA and CDR2 is YSLEER. CDR3 loop: CASSQDRGHLYGYTF. CDR3 DNA sequence: TGCGCCAGCAGCCAAGACAGGGGCCACCTCTATGGCTACACCTTC.

The chain uses TRBV6-1 and TRBJ2-7; no reliable D call. Germline CDR1 reads MNHNS; CDR2 reads SASEGT. This CDR3 comprises 13 residues. Trimming cost V 4 bases and J 0 bases, with 7 bases left between them. The CDR3 DNA reads TGTGCCAGCAGTGTCCACAGCTCCTACGAGCAGTACTTC. The encoded protein is CASSVHSSYEQYF.

V and J are TRBV30 and TRBJ1-1; 7 bases fit TRBD1. CDR1 is GTSNPN, CDR2 SVGIG, per germline (reference sequence). This CDR3 spans 11 amino acids. In DNA, the CDR3 is TGTGCTAGTCTAAGGGGGCATCAAGCTTTCTTT. The encoded protein is CASLRGHQAFF. The variable domain in full, completed from reference TRBV30 and TRBJ1-1, reads SQTIHQWPATLVQPVGSPLSLECTVEGTSNPNLYWYRQAAGRGLQLLFYSVGIGQISSEVPQNLSASRPQDRQFILSSKKLLLSDSGFYLCASLRGHQAFFGQGTRLTVV.

The rearrangement links TRBV7-9 to TRBJ2-3; 11 bases line up with TRBD2. Germline loops: CDR1 SEHNR, CDR2 FQNEAQ (reference sequence). Trimming removed 4 bases from V and 7 bases from J; junction bases left unmatched: 7. The CDR3 runs 15 residues. In DNA, the CDR3 is TGTGCCAGCAGCTCGAATAGCGGGGGGGGCTATACGCAGTATTTT. It codes for CASSSNSGGGYTQYF.

The count of this clone is one. The chain recombines TRBV28 with TRBJ1-1, with 9 bases identical to TRBD1. Per germline, CDR1 MDHEN and CDR2 SYDVKM. The trim removed 6 bases at V and 1 base at J, leaving 3 bases unmatched. The CDR3 extends over 14 amino acids. The DNA for the CDR3 is TGTGCCAGCAGGGGGACAGGGCGGAACACTGAAGCTTTCTTT. Protein product: CASRGTGRNTEAFF.

V is TRBV5-1 and J is TRBJ1-5; TRBD1 agrees at 7 bases. The CDR3 sequence is 15 residues long. Germline CDR1 reads SGHRS; CDR2 reads YFSETQ. V was pared by 1 base and J by 2 bases, with 3 bases of the junction left unmatched. CDR3 loop: CASSLTGVGNQPQHF. CDR3 DNA sequence: TGCGCCAGCAGCTTGACAGGGGTTGGCAATCAGCCCCAGCATTTT.

The chain couples TRBV15 to TRBJ2-2; D is unclear. The CDR3 is 15 amino acids. Trimming took 3 bases from V and 7 from J, leaving 15 bases between them. The germline V gene encodes CDR1 LNHNV and CDR2 YYDKDF (reference sequence). In nucleotides, the CDR3 is TGTGCCACCAGCAGGGAGAGGCTAGATGTCGGGGAGCTGTTTTTT. Amino acids: CATSRERLDVGELFF.

The rearrangement links TRBV10-1 to TRBJ1-5; a possible D gene is TRBD1 (5 bases). The CDR3 is 14 amino acids. Between the trimmed V and J ends, which lost 2 bases and 4 bases, there was a span of 9 bases. The germline gives CDR1 WNHNN, CDR2 SYGVQD (reference sequence). CDR3 sequence (DNA): TGCGCCAGCAGTGAGGGGAAGGGGAATCAGCCCCAGCATTTT. It specifies CASSEGKGNQPQHF.

The chain employs TRBV6-1 and TRBJ1-3, with TRBD1 matching over 7 bases. J gave up 4 bases and V 6 bases, and 6 bases lay outside the gene matches. Germline CDR1 MNHNS, CDR2 SASEGT. The CDR3 has 14 residues. The CDR3 reads CASRVGTAGNTIYF. CDR3 coding DNA: TGTGCCAGCAGGGTAGGGACAGCGGGAAACACCATATATTTT.

This clone was recorded a few times. The chain couples TRBV7-2 to TRBJ2-7; D possibly corresponds to TRBD2 (6 bases). With 3 bases removed from V and 2 bases from J, the gap between germline ends came to 14 bases. The CDR3 has 15 amino acids. CDR1 is SGHTA, CDR2 FQGNSA, per germline. CDR3 loop: CASSFVAETPYEQYF. The DNA for the CDR3 is TGTGCCAGCAGCTTCGTAGCGGAGACCCCCTACGAGCAGTACTTC.

This chain joins TRBV28 and TRBJ1-1, with 9 bases fitting TRBD1. J gave up 6 bases and V 6 bases, and 11 bases lay outside the gene matches. CDR1 is MDHEN, CDR2 SYDVKM, per germline. The CDR3 has 15 amino acids. The chain's CDR3 is CASRQQGAQEPEAFF. Written as DNA, the CDR3 is TGTGCCAGCAGGCAACAGGGGGCCCAGGAACCTGAAGCTTTCTTT.

J is TRBJ2-1 and V is TRBV29-1, with 7 bases fitting TRBD2. This CDR3 is 15 amino acids long. Looked up from germline, CDR1 is SQVTM and CDR2 is ANQGSEA. Trimming took 1 base from V and 2 from J; bases not matched to a gene: 5. The CDR3 region has the DNA TGCAGCGTTGAAGTTCCCCGGGGGGCCTACAATGAGCAGTTCTTC. Its translation: CSVEVPRGAYNEQFF.

This chain connects TRBV7-9 to TRBJ2-3; D ambiguous. Germline V gene lookup returns CDR1 SEHNR and CDR2 FQNEAQ (reference sequence). Trimming took 6 bases from V and 0 from J, leaving 10 bases between them. The CDR3 totals 14 residues. CDR3 DNA sequence: TGTGCCAGCAGAGGAGACGGGAGCACAGATACGCAGTATTTT. It is translated as CASRGDGSTDTQYF.

This clone is a singleton in its sample. The CDR3 coding sequence is TGCGCCAGCAGCGACAAGTCTAACTATGGCTACACCTTC. Amino acids: CASSDKSNYGYTF. V usage is TRBV10-1 and J usage is TRBJ1-2; no firm D call. The CDR3 length is 13 residues. V was cut by 6 bases and J by 0 bases, with 8 bases left in between. In germline, CDR1 is WNHNN, CDR2 SYGVQD (reference sequence).

The V gene is TRBV29-1, the J gene TRBJ2-1; 10 nucleotides align to TRBD2. V lost 4 bases and J lost 8; bases outside the gene matches: 11. Germline V lookup: CDR1 SQVTM, CDR2 ANQGSEA. The CDR3 extends over 15 amino acids. The CDR3 coding sequence is TGCAGCGTTGCTAGGAGCGGGGGGGGTAGGGATGAGCAGTTCTTC. This gives the protein CSVARSGGGRDEQFF.

This chain links TRBV4-2 with TRBJ2-2; possibly TRBD2 for D (7 bases). CDR1 and CDR2 from the germline V gene are LGHNA and YNFKEQ. This CDR3 has 15 residues. Trimming shortened V by 4 bases and J by 4 bases, and 13 bases separated the two germline ends. The CDR3 DNA follows: TGTGCCAGCAGCCTGAACAGGGAGGGCACCGGGGAGCTGTTTTTT. Translation gives CASSLNREGTGELFF.

V gene TRBV5-1 combines with J gene TRBJ2-5; 10 bases align to TRBD1. Germline V gene lookup returns CDR1 SGHRS and CDR2 YFSETQ. The CDR3 sequence is 15 residues long. The ends lost 5 bases at V and 6 bases at J; junction bases unmatched: 10. For the CDR3, the DNA is TGCGCCAGCAGGGCTGAGACAGGGGGCGGAAAGACCCAGTACTTC. This gives the protein CASRAETGGGKTQYF. Full variable domain (remainder filled in from reference TRBV5-1 and TRBJ2-5): KAGVTQTPRYLIKTRGQQVTLSCSPISGHRSVSWYQQTPGQGLQFLFEYFSETQRNKGNFPGRFSGRQFSNSRSEMNVSTLELGDSALYLCASRAETGGGKTQYFGPGTRLLVL.

This clone was observed once. The chain couples TRBV30 to TRBJ1-1; D unresolved. The germline CDR1 and CDR2 sequences are GTSNPN and SVGIG (reference sequence). Between the trimmed V and J ends, which lost 8 bases and 4 bases, there was a span of 11 bases. The length of the CDR3 is 11 residues. The CDR3 DNA is TGTGCCGGGTGGGAGGTCACTGAAGCTTTCTTT. It encodes CAGWEVTEAFF.

The J gene is TRBJ1-2, the V gene TRBV7-6; TRBD1 is a possible D gene (6 bases). Trimming took 2 bases from V and 8 from J, leaving 18 bases between them. This CDR3 has 15 amino acids. CDR1 and CDR2 (germline): SGHVS, FNYEAQ. This CDR3 is CASSLYSGSQGGYTF. CDR3 in DNA: TGTGCCAGCAGCTTATATTCCGGGTCCCAGGGGGGCTACACCTTC.

The chain combines TRBV7-6 with TRBJ2-7, with 9 bases fitting TRBD1. This CDR3 is built from 14 residues. Germline assignment: CDR1 SGHVS and CDR2 FNYEAQ. V trimming: 4 bases; J trimming: 3 bases; junction bases outside the gene matches: 4. The CDR3, as DNA: TGTGCCAGCAGCTCCGGGACAGGGAGCTACGAGCAGTACTTC. Residues: CASSSGTGSYEQYF.

This chain joins TRBV7-2 and TRBJ2-1, with D unresolved. V lost 5 bases and J 12 bases, leaving 14 bases between the germline ends. CDR1 is SGHTA, CDR2 FQGNSA, per germline. The CDR3 has 12 amino acids. CDR3 region: CASSTPPTGQFF. DNA of the CDR3: TGTGCCAGCAGCACACCCCCCACGGGGCAGTTCTTC. The full variable domain, completed using reference TRBV7-2 and TRBJ2-1, is GAGVSQSPSNKVTEKGKDVELRCDPISGHTALYWYRQSLGQGLEFLIYFQGNSAPDKSGLPSDRFSAERTGGSVSTLTIQRTQQEDSAVYLCASSTPPTGQFFGPGTRLTVL.